Listed below are T cell receptor beta chains from one sample, sequenced in a study of spatial heterogeneity in lung cancer. MiXCR, applied by TCRdb to the 5' RACE reads, yields one record per CDR3 protein. The sample consists of thousands of distinct CDR3 sequences, about 9.1% of them appearing once. Sample: normal lung tissue next to the tumor, taken at surgery. The receptors here all came from a female donor with early-stage non-small cell lung cancer. Both conserved end residues are trimmed from each CDR3. D genes are given only for firm matches.

ASSQAGGGYGYT TRBJ1-2 - TRBV3-1
ASSPRSTDGELF TRBJ2-2 - TRBV18
ASSSRDSVYSNQPQH TRBJ1-5 TRBD1 TRBV27
ASSYLPGGDYEQY TRBJ2-7 TRBD2 TRBV6-5
ASSSLGGNEKLF TRBJ1-4 TRBD1 TRBV7-9
AWKRIGGGPGELF TRBJ2-2 TRBD2 TRBV30
ASSLATGSDIQY TRBJ2-4 - TRBV11-2
ASSPRLAADNEQF TRBJ2-1 TRBD2 TRBV11-2
ASSPGAGAYNEQF TRBJ2-1 - TRBV11-3
ASTQRSRADFYNSPLH TRBJ1-6 - TRBV23-1
ASSLDPSGANTGELF TRBJ2-2 TRBD2 TRBV5-1
ASSSRTARVEKLF TRBJ1-4 - TRBV7-9
ASSPTSRRTSGNTGELF TRBJ2-2 TRBD2 TRBV11-2
ASSFRLAGGPSSSYEQY TRBJ2-7 TRBD2 TRBV12-3/TRBV12-4
SARDSGGPSPYEQY TRBJ2-7 TRBD2 TRBV20-1
ASSLRNQVDIQY TRBJ2-4 - TRBV11-2
ASSKQGAGKSKAF TRBJ1-1 TRBD1 TRBV6-2/TRBV6-3
ATSDRGDQPQH TRBJ1-5 TRBD1 TRBV24-1
ASSLHGAGVADTQY TRBJ2-3 TRBD2 TRBV7-2
ASSSPGTGSVQPQH TRBJ1-5 TRBD1 TRBV6-2/TRBV6-3
ASSPGLAGGDTQY TRBJ2-3 TRBD2 TRBV7-7
SARGGPLEQY TRBJ2-7 - TRBV20-1
ASSPPSPEQY TRBJ2-7 - TRBV7-2
GSAVPVNNEQF TRBJ2-1 - TRBV2
AISELDEQF TRBJ2-1 - TRBV10-3
AWSFPGGNQPQH TRBJ1-5 - TRBV30
ASSYSTDTQY TRBJ2-3 - TRBV3-1
ASSPGQNTGELF TRBJ2-2 - TRBV7-2
ASSPDSLSTDTQY TRBJ2-3 - TRBV7-9
ASSEEVDRKNEQY TRBJ2-7 - TRBV2
ASSPEGTYTEAF TRBJ1-1 - TRBV4-2
SASAAGNTGELF TRBJ2-2 - TRBV20-1
ASSLWGQGYT TRBJ1-2 - TRBV5-6
ASSQSGQTYYGYT TRBJ1-2 TRBD1 TRBV18
ASSFVAGTDTQY TRBJ2-3 - TRBV28
ASSRGTGFTDTQY TRBJ2-3 TRBD1 TRBV3-1
ASSAWSVQY TRBJ2-7 - TRBV5-6
ASAFGGLVGSGEAF TRBJ1-1 - TRBV3-1
AIREGTGNTGELF TRBJ2-2 TRBD1 TRBV10-3
SVSGSGELF TRBJ2-2 - TRBV29-1
ASSKVFADRVFSPLH TRBJ1-6 - TRBV21-1
ATSDNYGYT TRBJ1-2 - TRBV15
ASSVPLGTSGTLH TRBJ2-4 TRBD2 TRBV28
ASSLGEDRPYSGANVLT TRBJ2-6 - TRBV5-4
ASSLSSGRVDTQY TRBJ2-3 TRBD2 TRBV6-5
ASSKLQDRQETQY TRBJ2-5 - TRBV7-9
ASLMEAGGATGELF TRBJ2-2 TRBD2 TRBV2
ASSLWRQETQY TRBJ2-5 - TRBV11-2
ASSVDPEQGMNTEAF TRBJ1-1 TRBD1 TRBV9
ASGQGRNQPQH TRBJ1-5 - TRBV6-2/TRBV6-3
AWTRAVQETQY TRBJ2-5 - TRBV30
ASSPRYSTGPGANVLT TRBJ2-6 - TRBV7-8
ASSSRLAGGPNEQY TRBJ2-7 TRBD2 TRBV6-2/TRBV6-3